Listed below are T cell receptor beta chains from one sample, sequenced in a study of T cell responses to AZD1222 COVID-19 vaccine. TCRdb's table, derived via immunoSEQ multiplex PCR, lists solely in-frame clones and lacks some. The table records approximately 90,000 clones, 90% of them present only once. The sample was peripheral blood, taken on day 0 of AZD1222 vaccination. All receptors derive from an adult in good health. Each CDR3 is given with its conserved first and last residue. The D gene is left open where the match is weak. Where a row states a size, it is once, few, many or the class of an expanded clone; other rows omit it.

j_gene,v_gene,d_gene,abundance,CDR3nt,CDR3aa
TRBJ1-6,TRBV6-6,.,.,TGTGCCAGCACAAAAGGCACAGGATCAGGTTCACCCCTCCACTTT,CASTKGTGSGSPLHF
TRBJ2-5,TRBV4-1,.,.,TGCGCCAGCAGCCAACCCGGGCCCGGGGCCCAGTACTTC,CASSQPGPGAQYF
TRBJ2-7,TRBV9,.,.,TGTGCCAGCAGCGTAGGCGGCTCTAGCGAGGGGCGCGAGCAGTACTTC,CASSVGGSSEGREQYF
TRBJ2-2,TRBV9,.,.,TGTGCCAGCAGCCCCCGCGGGCAAGGGGACACCGGGGAGCTGTTTTTT,CASSPRGQGDTGELFF
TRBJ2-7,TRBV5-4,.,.,TGTGCCAGCGGAGACCCGGGACGACCCTACGAGCAGTACTTC,CASGDPGRPYEQYF
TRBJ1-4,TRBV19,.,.,TGTGCCAGTAGAACGGACTTTTCGGCTAATGAAAAACTGTTTTTT,CASRTDFSANEKLFF
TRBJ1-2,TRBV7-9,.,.,TGTGCCAGCAGTTCCGGGACTCCCGCTGGCTACACCTTC,CASSSGTPAGYTF
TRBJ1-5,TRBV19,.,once,TGTGCCAGTAGTATAGTGGGCACAGCAAGCAATCAGCCCCAGCATTTT,CASSIVGTASNQPQHF
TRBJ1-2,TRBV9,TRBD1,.,TGTGCCAGCAGCGCGGCAGGGGGCGCGGATGGCTACACCTTC,CASSAAGGADGYTF
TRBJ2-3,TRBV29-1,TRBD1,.,TGCAGCAGGACAGGGTCTATGACAGATACGCAGTATTTT,CSRTGSMTDTQYF
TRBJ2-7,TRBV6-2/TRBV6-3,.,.,TGTGCCAGCAGTCCCACGGTAGGGGGCTCCTACGAGCAGTACTTC,CASSPTVGGSYEQYF
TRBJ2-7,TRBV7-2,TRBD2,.,TGTGCCAGCAGCTTAGAGGGCGGGGGATCCTACGAGCAGTACTTC,CASSLEGGGSYEQYF
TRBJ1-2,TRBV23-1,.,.,TGCGCCAGCAGTCAATCCGGACATGGGGGTGGCTACACCTTC,CASSQSGHGGGYTF
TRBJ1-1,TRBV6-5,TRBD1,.,TGTGCCAGCAGTCCAGACAGGGATGGTGAAGCTTTCTTT,CASSPDRDGEAFF
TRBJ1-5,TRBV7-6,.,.,TGTGCCAGCAGCTTAGCAGGGGGCAATCAGCCCCAGCATTTT,CASSLAGGNQPQHF
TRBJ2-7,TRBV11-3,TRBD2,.,TGTGCCAGCAGCACCGCGGGACCGAAGGGCGGGGGGGAGCAGTACTTC,CASSTAGPKGGGEQYF
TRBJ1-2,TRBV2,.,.,TGTGCCAGCGCGTGGGAGGGGGATGGCTACACCTTC,CASAWEGDGYTF
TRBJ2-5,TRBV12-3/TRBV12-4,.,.,TGTGCCAGCAGTGGTACGACCCAGTACTTC,CASSGTTQYF
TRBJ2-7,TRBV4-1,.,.,TGCGCCAGCAGCTGGGATAACTCCTACGAGCAGTACTTC,CASSWDNSYEQYF
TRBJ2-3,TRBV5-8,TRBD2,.,TGTGCCAGCAGCTTGGGTAGCGGGGGCACAGATACGCAGTATTTT,CASSLGSGGTDTQYF
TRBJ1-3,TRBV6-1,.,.,TGTGCCAGCAGTGAGTTGGGAGCCTCTGGAAACACCATATATTTT,CASSELGASGNTIYF
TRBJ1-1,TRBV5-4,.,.,TGTGCCAGCAGCACGGACACTGAAGCTTTCTTT,CASSTDTEAFF
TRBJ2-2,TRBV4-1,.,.,TGCGCCAGCAGCCCGAACAGGAACACCGGGGAGCTGTTTTTT,CASSPNRNTGELFF
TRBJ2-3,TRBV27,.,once,TGTGCCAGCAGTTCACCGGGACATTACACAGATACGCAGTATTTT,CASSSPGHYTDTQYF
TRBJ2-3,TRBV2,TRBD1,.,TGTGCCAGCAGCCCGACAGGGGGCGAGGCAGATACGCAGTATTTT,CASSPTGGEADTQYF
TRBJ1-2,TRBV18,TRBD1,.,TGTGCCAGCTCACCCTCTTCCGGGACAGCCTTTCGGGGCTACACCTTC,CASSPSSGTAFRGYTF
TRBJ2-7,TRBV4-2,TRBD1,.,TGTGCCAGCAGCCAAGACGGTTCAGGGGGAACCTACGAGCAGTACTTC,CASSQDGSGGTYEQYF
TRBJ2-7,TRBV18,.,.,TGTGCCAGCTCACCACCCTTAGGGGCCACAGGGTCCCACGAGCAGTACTTC,CASSPPLGATGSHEQYF
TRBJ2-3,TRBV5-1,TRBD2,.,TGCGCCAGCAGCTTGGCACCTCTAGCGGGCCTCACAGATACGCAGTATTTT,CASSLAPLAGLTDTQYF
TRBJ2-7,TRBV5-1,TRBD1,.,TGCGCCAGCAGCTTGACCGGGACAGGGAAGGACGAGCAGTACTTC,CASSLTGTGKDEQYF
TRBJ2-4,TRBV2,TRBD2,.,TGTGCCAGCAGCCCTACTAGCGGACCAAACATTCAGTACTTC,CASSPTSGPNIQYF
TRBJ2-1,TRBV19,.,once,TGTGCCAGTAGTATTGTCGAAGGGAATGAGCAGTTCTTC,CASSIVEGNEQFF
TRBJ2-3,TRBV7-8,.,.,TGTGCCAGCAGCTTTGGCGGGGTGTACACAGATACGCAGTATTTT,CASSFGGVYTDTQYF
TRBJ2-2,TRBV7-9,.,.,TGTGCCAGCAGCTTAGGGGGAGCCGGGGAGCTGTTTTTT,CASSLGGAGELFF
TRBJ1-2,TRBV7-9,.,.,TGTGCCAGCAGCCCCCGGAGGGTGGGTGGCTACACCTTC,CASSPRRVGGYTF
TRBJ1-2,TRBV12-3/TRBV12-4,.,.,TGTGCCAGCAGGGGGAGTGGGTATGGCTACACCTTC,CASRGSGYGYTF
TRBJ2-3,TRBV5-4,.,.,TGTGCCAGCAGCTTAACAGGGGACTTCACAGATACGCAGTATTTT,CASSLTGDFTDTQYF
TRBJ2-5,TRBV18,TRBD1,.,TGTGCCAGCTCACTAGGACAGGGCCAAGAGACCCAGTACTTC,CASSLGQGQETQYF
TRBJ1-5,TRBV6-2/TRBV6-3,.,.,TGTGCCAGCAGTTACTCTACGTTAAGGGCTTACAATCAGCCCCAGCATTTT,CASSYSTLRAYNQPQHF
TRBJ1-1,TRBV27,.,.,TGTGCCAGCAGTTTGGTTGGGGCTGAAGCTTTCTTT,CASSLVGAEAFF
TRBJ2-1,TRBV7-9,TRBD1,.,TGTGCCAGCAGCTTTCCAGCGACAGGGATTCGGTCCTACAATGAGCAGTTCTTC,CASSFPATGIRSYNEQFF
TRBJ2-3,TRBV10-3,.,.,TGTGCCATCAGTGAGCTAGATACGCAGTATTTT,CAISELDTQYF
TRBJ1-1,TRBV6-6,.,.,TGTGCCAGCAGTGTCGACTCCTTTGAAGCTTTCTTT,CASSVDSFEAFF
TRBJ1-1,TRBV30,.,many,TGTGCCTGGAGTCCGAGAATGGACACTGAAGCTTTCTTT,CAWSPRMDTEAFF
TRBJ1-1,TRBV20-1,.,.,TGCAGTGCTAGTCCCTTTCAGGGGAACACTGAAGCTTTCTTT,CSASPFQGNTEAFF
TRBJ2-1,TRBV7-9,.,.,TGTGCCAGCAGCTTAGCGGTGAAGATTGAGCAGTTCTTC,CASSLAVKIEQFF
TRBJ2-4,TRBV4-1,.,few,TGCGCCAGCAGCCAAGATGGGGCTGTGGCCAAAAACATTCAGTACTTC,CASSQDGAVAKNIQYF
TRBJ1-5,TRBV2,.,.,TGTGCCAGCAGTGCACAAGGGAGTAGCAATCAGCCCCAGCATTTT,CASSAQGSSNQPQHF